This TCR beta chain was recorded in a study of a mutant IDH1 vaccine in newly diagnosed glioma. Study details: Either 4-6 weeks after radiotherapy alone or alongside temozolomide, vaccination was begun. Standard pretreatment was either radiotherapy, temozolomide, or, for most, radiochemotherapy with temozolomide.

Sequenced by immunoSEQ multiplex PCR; TCRdb stores in-frame clones only, minus some. The table includes tens of thousands of clones, 85% to 90% detected once. Regarding this clone: Its antigen is unknown.

Study-level findings and limits: Top peripheral T cell clonotype shifts appeared unrelated to pseudoprogression.

The CDR3 is 13 amino acids. V was clipped by 2 bases and J by 2 bases, with 8 bases between them. Germline V gene data show CDR1 as SGHRS and CDR2 as YFSETQ. Time point described: week 35, safety follow-up. Vaccination used 300 ug of mutant IDH1 20-mer peptide per dose, with topical imiquimod. Eight vaccine doses were administered to patients at weeks 1, 3, 5, 7, 11, 15, 19 and 23. The sequence was obtained from a man under 40 with glioma. Sequencing used PBMCs, obtained from a glioma patient whose treatment included an IDH1 peptide vaccine. The chain recombines TRBV5-1 with TRBJ2-7; D ambiguous. CDR3 loop: CASSLDTPYEQYF. CDR3 coding DNA: TGCGCCAGCAGCTTAGACACACCCTACGAGCAGTACTTC.